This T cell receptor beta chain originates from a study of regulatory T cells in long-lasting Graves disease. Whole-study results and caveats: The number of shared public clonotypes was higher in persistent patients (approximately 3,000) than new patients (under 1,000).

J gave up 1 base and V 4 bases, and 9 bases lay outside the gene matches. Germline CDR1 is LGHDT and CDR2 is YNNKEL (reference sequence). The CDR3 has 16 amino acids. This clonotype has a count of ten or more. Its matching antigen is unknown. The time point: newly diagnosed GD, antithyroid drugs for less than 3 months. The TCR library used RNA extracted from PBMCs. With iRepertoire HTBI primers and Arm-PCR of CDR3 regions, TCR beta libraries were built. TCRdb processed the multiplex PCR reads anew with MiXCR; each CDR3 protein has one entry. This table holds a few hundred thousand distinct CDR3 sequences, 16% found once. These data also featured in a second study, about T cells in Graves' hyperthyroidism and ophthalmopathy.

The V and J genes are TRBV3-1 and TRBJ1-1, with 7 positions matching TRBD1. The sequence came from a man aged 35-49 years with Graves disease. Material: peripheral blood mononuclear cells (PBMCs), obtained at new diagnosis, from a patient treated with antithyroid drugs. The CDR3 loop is CASSLKLGTENTEAFF. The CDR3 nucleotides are TGTGCCAGCAGCCTCAAGCTCGGGACAGAGAACACTGAAGCTTTCTTT. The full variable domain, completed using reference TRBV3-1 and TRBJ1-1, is DTAVSQTPKYLVTQMGNDKSIKCEQNLGHDTMYWYKQDSKKFLKIMFSYNNKELIINETVPNRFSPKSPDKAHLNLHINSLELGDSAVYFCASSLKLGTENTEAFFGQGTRLTVV.